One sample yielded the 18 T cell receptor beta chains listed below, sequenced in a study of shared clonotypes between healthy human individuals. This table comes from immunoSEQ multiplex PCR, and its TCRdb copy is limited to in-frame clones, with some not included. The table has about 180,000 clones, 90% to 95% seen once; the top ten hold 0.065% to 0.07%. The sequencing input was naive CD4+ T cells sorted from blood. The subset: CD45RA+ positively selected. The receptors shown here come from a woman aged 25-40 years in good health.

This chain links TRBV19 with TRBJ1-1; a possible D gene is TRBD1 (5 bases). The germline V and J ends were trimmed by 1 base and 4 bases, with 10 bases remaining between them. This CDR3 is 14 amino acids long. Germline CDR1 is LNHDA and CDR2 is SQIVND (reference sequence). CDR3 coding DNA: TGTGCCAGTAGTATAGCAGGGCCGGGCACTGAAGCTTTCTTT. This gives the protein CASSIAGPGTEAFF.

In DNA, the CDR3 is TGTGCCAGCAGCCGACACTATTCCTACGAGCAGTACTTC. Its protein product is CASSRHYSYEQYF. The chain has TRBV11-2 and TRBJ2-7; D remains ambiguous. V lost 5 bases to trimming and J lost 1 base, with 9 bases between them. Germline V lookup: CDR1 SGHAT, CDR2 FQNNGV. CDR3 length: 13 amino acids.

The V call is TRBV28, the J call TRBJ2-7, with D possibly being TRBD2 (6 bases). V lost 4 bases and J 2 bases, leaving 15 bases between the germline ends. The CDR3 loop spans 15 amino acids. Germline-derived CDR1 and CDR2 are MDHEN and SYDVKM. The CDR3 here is CASSSASAGPYEQYF. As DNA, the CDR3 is TGTGCCAGCAGTTCCGCCTCGGCGGGGCCCTACGAGCAGTACTTC.

CDR3 in amino acids: CASSEALRRLTQYF. The CDR3 nucleotides are TGTGCCAGCAGTGAAGCGCTTCGGAGGCTCACCCAGTACTTC. V and J are TRBV2 and TRBJ2-5; D is perhaps TRBD2 (5 bases). V dropped 0 bases and J dropped 8 bases, with 13 bases sitting between them. The CDR3 length is 14 residues. The germline V gene has CDR1 SNHLY and CDR2 FYNNEI.

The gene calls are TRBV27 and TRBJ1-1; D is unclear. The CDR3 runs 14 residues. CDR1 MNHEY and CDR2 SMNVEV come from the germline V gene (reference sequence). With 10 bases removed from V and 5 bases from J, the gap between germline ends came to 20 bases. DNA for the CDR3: TGTGCCACCTCGGCCGCGGGGAGAGGGACTGAAGCTTTCTTT. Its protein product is CATSAAGRGTEAFF.

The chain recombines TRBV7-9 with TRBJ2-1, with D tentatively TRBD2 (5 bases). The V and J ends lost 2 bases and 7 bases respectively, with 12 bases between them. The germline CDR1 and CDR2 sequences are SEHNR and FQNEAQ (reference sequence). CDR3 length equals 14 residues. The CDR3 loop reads CASSLSPSLNEQFF. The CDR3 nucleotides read TGTGCCAGCAGCTTATCTCCTAGCCTTAATGAGCAGTTCTTC.

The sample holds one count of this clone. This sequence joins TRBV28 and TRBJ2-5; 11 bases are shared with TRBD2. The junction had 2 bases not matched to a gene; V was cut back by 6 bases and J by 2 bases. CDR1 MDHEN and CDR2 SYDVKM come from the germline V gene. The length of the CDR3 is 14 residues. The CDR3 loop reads CASRRTSGQETQYF. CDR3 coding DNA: TGTGCCAGCAGGCGGACTAGCGGGCAAGAGACCCAGTACTTC.

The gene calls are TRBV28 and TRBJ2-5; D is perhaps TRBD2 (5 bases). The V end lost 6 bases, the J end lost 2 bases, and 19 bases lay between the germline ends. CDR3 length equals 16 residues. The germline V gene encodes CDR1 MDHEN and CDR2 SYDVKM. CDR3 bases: TGTGCCAGCAGCTTGAGCGGAATGGGTCAACAAGAGACCCAGTACTTC. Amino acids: CASSLSGMGQQETQYF.

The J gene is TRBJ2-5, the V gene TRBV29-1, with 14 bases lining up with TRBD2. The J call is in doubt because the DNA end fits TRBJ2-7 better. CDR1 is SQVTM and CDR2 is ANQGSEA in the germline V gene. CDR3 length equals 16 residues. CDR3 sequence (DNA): TGCAGCGTTGAGGGACTAGCGGGAGAGGGGTCCTACGAGCAGTACTTC. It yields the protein CSVEGLAGEGSYEQYF.

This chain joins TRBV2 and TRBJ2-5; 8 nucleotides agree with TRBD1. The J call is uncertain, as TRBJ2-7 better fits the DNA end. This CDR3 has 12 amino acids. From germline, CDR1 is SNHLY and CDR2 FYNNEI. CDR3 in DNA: TGTGCCGGAGGACAGGGCTCCTACGAGCAGTACTTC. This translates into CAGGQGSYEQYF.

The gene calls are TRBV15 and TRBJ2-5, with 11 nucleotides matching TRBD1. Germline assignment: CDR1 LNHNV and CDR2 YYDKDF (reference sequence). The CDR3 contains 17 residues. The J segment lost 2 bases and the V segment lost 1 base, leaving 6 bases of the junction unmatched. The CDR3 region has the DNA TGTGCCACCAGCAGAGCCGGACAGGGGGCAAGACAAGAGACCCAGTACTTC. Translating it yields CATSRAGQGARQETQYF.

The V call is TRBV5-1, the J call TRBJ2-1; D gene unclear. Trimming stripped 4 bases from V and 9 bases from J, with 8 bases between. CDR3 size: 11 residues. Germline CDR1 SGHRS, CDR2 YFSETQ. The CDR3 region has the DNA TGCGCCAGCAGCCGGGCAGGTGAGCAGTTCTTC. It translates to CASSRAGEQFF.

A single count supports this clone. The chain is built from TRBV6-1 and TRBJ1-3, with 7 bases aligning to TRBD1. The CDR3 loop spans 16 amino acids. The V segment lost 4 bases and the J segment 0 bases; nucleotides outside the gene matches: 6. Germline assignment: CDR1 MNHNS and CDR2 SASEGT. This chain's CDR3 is CASSGESGGSGNTIYF. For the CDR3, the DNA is TGTGCCAGCAGTGGAGAATCAGGGGGCTCTGGAAACACCATATATTTT.

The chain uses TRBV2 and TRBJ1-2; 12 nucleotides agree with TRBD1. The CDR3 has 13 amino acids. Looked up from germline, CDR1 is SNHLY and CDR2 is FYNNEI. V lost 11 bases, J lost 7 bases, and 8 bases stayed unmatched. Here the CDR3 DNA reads TGTGCCGGCTCAGGGACAGGGGGCAGTGGCTACACCTTC. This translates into CAGSGTGGSGYTF. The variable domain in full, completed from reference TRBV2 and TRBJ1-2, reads EPEVTQTPSHQVTQMGQEVILRCVPISNHLYFYWYRQILGQKVEFLVSFYNNEISEKSEIFDDQFSVERPDGSNFTLKIRSTKLEDSAMYFCAGSGTGGSGYTFGSGTRLTVV.

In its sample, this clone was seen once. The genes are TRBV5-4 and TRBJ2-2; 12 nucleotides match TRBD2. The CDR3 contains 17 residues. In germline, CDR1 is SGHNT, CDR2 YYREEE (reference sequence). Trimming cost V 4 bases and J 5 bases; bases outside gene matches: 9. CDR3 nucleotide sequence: TGTGCCAGCAGCCCAGGACTAGCGGGGTTTGGGACCGGGGAGCTGTTTTTT. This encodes CASSPGLAGFGTGELFF.

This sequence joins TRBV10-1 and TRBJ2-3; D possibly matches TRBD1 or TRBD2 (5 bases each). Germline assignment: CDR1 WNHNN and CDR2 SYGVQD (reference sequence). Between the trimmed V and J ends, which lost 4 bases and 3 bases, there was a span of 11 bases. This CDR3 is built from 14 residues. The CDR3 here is CASSVRGRTDTQYF. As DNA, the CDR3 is TGCGCCAGCAGTGTGAGGGGAAGGACAGATACGCAGTATTTT.

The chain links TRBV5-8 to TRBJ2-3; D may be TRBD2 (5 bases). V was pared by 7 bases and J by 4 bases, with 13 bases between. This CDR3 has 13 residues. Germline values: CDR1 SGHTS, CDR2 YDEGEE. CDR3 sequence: CASEGSAADTQYF. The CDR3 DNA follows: TGTGCCAGCGAGGGATCCGCGGCAGATACGCAGTATTTT.

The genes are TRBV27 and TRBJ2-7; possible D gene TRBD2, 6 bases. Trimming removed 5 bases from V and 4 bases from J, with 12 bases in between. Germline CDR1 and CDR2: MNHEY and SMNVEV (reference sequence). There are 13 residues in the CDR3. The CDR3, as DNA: TGTGCCAGCAGTCGGGGGACCCTTTACGAGCAGTACTTC. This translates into CASSRGTLYEQYF.